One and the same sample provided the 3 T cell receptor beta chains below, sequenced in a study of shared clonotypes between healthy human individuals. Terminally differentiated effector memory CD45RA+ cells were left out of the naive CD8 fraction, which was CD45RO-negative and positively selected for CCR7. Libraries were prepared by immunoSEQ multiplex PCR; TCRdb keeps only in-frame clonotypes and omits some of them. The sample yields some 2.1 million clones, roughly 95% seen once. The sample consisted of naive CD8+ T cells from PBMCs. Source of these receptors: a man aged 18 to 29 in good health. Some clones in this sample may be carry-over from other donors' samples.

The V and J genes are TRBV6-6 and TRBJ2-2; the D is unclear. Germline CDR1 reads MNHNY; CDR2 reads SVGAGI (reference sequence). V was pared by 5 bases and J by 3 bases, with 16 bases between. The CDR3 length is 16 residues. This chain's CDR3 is CASSPLDLGYTGELFF. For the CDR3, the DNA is TGTGCCAGCAGTCCCCTAGATTTGGGGTACACCGGGGAGCTGTTTTTT.

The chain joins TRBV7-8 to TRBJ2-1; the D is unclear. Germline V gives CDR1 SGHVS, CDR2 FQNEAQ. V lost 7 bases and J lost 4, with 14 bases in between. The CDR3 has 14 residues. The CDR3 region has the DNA TGTGCCAGCACCCCACCTACTCCGTACAATGAGCAGTTCTTC. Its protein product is CASTPPTPYNEQFF. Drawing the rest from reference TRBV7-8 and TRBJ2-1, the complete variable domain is GAGVSQSPRYKVAKRGQDVALRCDPISGHVSLFWYQQALGQGPEFLTYFQNEAQLDKSGLPSDRFFAERPEGSVSTLKIQRTQQEDSAVYLCASTPPTPYNEQFFGPGTRLTVL.

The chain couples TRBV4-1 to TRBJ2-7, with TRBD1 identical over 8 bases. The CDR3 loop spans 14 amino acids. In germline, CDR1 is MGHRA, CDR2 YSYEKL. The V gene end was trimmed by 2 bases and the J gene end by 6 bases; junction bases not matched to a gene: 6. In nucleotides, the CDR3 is TGCGCCAGCAGCCAACCCGGGACAGGCGTCGAGCAGTACTTC. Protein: CASSQPGTGVEQYF.